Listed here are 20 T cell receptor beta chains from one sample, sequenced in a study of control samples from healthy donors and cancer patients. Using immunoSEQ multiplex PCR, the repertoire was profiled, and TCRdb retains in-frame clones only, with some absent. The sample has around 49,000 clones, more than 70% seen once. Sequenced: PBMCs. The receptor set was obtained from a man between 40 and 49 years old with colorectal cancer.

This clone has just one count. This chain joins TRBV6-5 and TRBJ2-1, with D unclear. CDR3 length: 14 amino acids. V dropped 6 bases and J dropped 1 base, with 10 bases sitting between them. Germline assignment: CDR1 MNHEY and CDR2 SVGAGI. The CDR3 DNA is TGTGCCAGCAGGGCGGAGCTATCCTACAATGAGCAGTTCTTC. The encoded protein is CASRAELSYNEQFF.

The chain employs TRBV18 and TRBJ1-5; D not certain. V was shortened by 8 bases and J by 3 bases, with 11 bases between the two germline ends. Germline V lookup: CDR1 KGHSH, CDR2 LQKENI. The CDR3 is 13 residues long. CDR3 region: CASASEINQPQHF. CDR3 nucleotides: TGTGCCAGCGCAAGTGAGATCAATCAGCCCCAGCATTTT.

The CDR3 region has the DNA TGCAGCCCGCAAGGGGCGCGGACTGAAGCTTTCTTT. It is translated as CSPQGARTEAFF. V usage is TRBV29-1 and J usage is TRBJ1-1, with D maybe TRBD1 (5 bases). Trimming removed 8 bases from V and 5 bases from J, with 15 bases in between. This CDR3 has 12 residues. Germline CDR1 reads SQVTM; CDR2 reads ANQGSEA.

CDR3 nucleotide sequence: TGCGCCAGCAGAGAACTATATGGCTACACCTTC. Protein: CASRELYGYTF. This rearrangement joins TRBV10-2 to TRBJ1-2; the D is unclear. The germline gives CDR1 WSHSY, CDR2 SAAADI. V dropped 6 bases and J dropped 5 bases, with 7 bases sitting between them. This CDR3 is built from 11 residues.

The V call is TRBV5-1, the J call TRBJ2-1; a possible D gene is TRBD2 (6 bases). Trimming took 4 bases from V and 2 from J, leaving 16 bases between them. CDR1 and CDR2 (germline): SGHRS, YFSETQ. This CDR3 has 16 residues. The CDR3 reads CASSPEGPRAYNEQFF. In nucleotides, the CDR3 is TGCGCCAGCAGCCCGGAGGGGCCAAGGGCCTACAATGAGCAGTTCTTC.

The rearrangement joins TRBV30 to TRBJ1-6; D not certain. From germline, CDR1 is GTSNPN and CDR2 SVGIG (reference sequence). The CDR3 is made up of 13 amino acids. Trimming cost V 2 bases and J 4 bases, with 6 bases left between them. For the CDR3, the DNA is TGTGCCTGGAGTTTGGCTTATAATTCACCCCTCCACTTT. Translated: CAWSLAYNSPLHF. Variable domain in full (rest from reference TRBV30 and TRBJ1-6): SQTIHQWPATLVQPVGSPLSLECTVEGTSNPNLYWYRQAAGRGLQLLFYSVGIGQISSEVPQNLSASRPQDRQFILSSKKLLLSDSGFYLCAWSLAYNSPLHFGNGTRLTVT.

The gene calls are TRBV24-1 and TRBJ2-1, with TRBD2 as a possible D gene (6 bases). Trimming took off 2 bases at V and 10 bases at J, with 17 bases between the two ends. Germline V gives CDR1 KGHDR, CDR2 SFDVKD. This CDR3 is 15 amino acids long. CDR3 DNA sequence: TGTGCCACCAGTGATTGGGACTGGGGGTTGGACGAGCAGTTCTTC. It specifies CATSDWDWGLDEQFF.

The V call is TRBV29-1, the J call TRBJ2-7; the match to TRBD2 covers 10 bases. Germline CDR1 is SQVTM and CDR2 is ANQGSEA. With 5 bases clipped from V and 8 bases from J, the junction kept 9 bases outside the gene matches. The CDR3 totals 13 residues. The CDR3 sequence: CSVRKREGLQQYF. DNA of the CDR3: TGCAGCGTTAGGAAGCGGGAGGGTCTCCAGCAGTACTTC.

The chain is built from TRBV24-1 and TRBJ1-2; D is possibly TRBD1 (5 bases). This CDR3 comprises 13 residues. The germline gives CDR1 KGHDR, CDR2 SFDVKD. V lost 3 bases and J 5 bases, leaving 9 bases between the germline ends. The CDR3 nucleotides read TGTGCCACCAGTGATGAACAGGATTATGGCTACACCTTC. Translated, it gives CATSDEQDYGYTF.

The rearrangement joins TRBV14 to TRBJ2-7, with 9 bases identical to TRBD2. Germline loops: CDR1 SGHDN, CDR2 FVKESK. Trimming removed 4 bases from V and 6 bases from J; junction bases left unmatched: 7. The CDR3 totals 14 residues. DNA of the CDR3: TGTGCCAGCAGCCGGCCGGGACTAGCTGCCGAGCAGTACTTC. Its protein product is CASSRPGLAAEQYF.

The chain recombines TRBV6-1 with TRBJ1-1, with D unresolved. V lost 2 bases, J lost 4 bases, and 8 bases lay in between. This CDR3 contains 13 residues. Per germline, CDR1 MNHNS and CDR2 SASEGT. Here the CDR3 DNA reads TGTGCCAGCAGTGAATCTTTGCTCACTGAAGCTTTCTTT. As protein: CASSESLLTEAFF.

CDR3 residues: CASSDWSYGYTF. The CDR3, as DNA: TGTGCCAGCAGTGACTGGAGCTATGGCTACACCTTC. V and J are TRBV25-1 and TRBJ1-2; D uncertain. This CDR3 has 12 residues. Trimming cost V 3 bases and J 4 bases, with 6 bases left between them. Germline CDR1 reads MGHDK; CDR2 reads SYGVNS.

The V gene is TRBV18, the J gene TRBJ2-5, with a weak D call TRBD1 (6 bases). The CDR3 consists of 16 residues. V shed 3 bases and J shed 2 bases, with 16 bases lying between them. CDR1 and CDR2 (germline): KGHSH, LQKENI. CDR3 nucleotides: TGTGCCAGCTCACCCCGGACAGACTCCGCACAAGAGACCCAGTACTTC. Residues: CASSPRTDSAQETQYF.

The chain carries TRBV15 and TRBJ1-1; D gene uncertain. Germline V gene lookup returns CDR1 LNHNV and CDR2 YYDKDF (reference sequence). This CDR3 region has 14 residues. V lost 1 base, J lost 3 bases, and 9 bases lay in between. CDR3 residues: CATSRVTLYTEAFF. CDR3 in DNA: TGTGCCACCAGCAGAGTGACTCTCTACACTGAAGCTTTCTTT.

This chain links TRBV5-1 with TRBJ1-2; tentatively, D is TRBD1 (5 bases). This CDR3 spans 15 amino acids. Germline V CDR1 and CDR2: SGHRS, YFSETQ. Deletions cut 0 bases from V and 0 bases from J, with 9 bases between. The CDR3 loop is CASSLGGTANYGYTF. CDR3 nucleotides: TGCGCCAGCAGCTTGGGAGGGACGGCTAACTATGGCTACACCTTC.

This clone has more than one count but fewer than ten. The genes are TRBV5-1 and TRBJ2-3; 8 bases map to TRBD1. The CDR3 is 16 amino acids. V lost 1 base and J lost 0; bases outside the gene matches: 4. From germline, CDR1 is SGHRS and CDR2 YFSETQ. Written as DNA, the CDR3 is TGCGCCAGCAGCTTGTACAACAGGGGGAGCACAGATACGCAGTATTTT. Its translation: CASSLYNRGSTDTQYF.

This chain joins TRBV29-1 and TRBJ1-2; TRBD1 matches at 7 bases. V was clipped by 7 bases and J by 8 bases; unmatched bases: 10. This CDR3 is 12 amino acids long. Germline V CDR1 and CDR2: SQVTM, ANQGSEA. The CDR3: CSARQGTTGYTF. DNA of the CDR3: TGCAGCGCTAGACAGGGTACTACGGGCTACACCTTC.

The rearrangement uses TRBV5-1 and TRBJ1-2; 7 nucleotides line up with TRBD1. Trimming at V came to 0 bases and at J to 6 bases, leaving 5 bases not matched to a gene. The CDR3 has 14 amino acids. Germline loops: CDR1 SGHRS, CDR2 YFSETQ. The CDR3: CASSLDGQGDGYTF. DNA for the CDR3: TGCGCCAGCAGCTTGGATGGCCAGGGGGATGGCTACACCTTC.

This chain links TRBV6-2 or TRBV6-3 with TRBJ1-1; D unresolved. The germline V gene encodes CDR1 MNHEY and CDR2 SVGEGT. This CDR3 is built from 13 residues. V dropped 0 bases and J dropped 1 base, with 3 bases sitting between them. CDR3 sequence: CASSYSENTEAFF. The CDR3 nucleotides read TGTGCCAGCAGTTACTCCGAGAACACTGAAGCTTTCTTT.

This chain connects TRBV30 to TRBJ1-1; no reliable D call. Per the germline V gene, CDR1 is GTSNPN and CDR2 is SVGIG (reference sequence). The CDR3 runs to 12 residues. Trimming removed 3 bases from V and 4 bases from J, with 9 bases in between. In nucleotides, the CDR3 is TGTGCCTGGAGCAGGAGGCTCACTGAAGCTTTCTTT. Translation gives CAWSRRLTEAFF.